Below are 32 T cell receptor beta chains sequenced from a single sample in a study of high-grade serous ovarian cancer treatment subgroups (dated by TCRdb to the early 2020s). The library was generated by the immunoSEQ multiplex PCR assay. TCRdb provides this immuneACCESS table in a form limited to in-frame rearrangements. Some clones are lacking; in checked studies, under half of them reflect an unresolved V gene, and why the rest are absent is not known. The sample has some 6,200 clones on record, 75% to 85% of them singletons. Around 9.3% of the sample comes from the top ten. Tumor samples were obtained before definitive surgery or chemotherapy. Sequenced: tumor tissue. These TCRs come from a human donor with high-grade serous ovarian cancer.

This rearrangement joins TRBV20-1 to TRBJ2-7; D remains ambiguous. CDR3 length equals 10 residues. Trimming cost V 5 bases and J 6 bases, with 8 bases left between them. CDR1 is DFQATT, CDR2 SNEGSKA, per germline (reference sequence). The DNA of the CDR3 is TGCAGTGCTGAGTCCCTCGAGCAGTACTTC. It translates to CSAESLEQYF.

V is TRBV30 and J is TRBJ2-5, with 10 bases fitting TRBD1. From germline, CDR1 is GTSNPN and CDR2 SVGIG (reference sequence). The CDR3 length is 16 residues. The junction had 10 bases not matched to a gene; V was cut back by 2 bases and J by 4 bases. CDR3 sequence reads: CAWSKGTGELAETQYF. The CDR3 DNA reads TGTGCCTGGAGTAAGGGGACAGGGGAGTTGGCAGAGACCCAGTACTTC.

This clone was recorded once. The rearrangement links TRBV15 to TRBJ1-5; possible D gene TRBD1, 5 bases. V lost 3 bases, J lost 4 bases, and 13 bases lay in between. Germline CDR1 and CDR2: LNHNV and YYDKDF (reference sequence). The CDR3 consists of 15 residues. CDR3 sequence (DNA): TGTGCCACCAGCAGGGCATGGGGCAGGAATCAGCCCCAGCATTTT. Translating gives CATSRAWGRNQPQHF.

The chain joins TRBV7-9 to TRBJ1-2; no definite D call. CDR3 length: 12 amino acids. Trimming pared 3 bases from V and 8 bases from J, leaving 10 bases between. Germline V lookup: CDR1 SEHNR, CDR2 FQNEAQ (reference sequence). The CDR3 sequence: CASSFESGGYTF. For the CDR3, the DNA is TGTGCCAGCAGCTTCGAGTCCGGAGGCTACACCTTC.

This chain connects TRBV7-9 to TRBJ2-6; D not certain. Germline V gene lookup returns CDR1 SEHNR and CDR2 FQNEAQ (reference sequence). The CDR3 length is 16 residues. Trimming removed 5 bases at V and 0 bases at J, with 11 bases between. The CDR3 DNA reads TGTGCCAGCAGCCCGAGCCGCACCTCTGGGGCCAACGTCCTGACTTTC. This encodes CASSPSRTSGANVLTF.

There are a few counts of this clone. V and J are TRBV5-6 and TRBJ1-5; D unclear. Germline V gene data show CDR1 as SGHDT and CDR2 as YYEEEE. This CDR3 contains 14 residues. V was pared by 0 bases and J by 6 bases, with 10 bases between. The CDR3 loop is CASSLGRTGQPQHF. The CDR3 DNA reads as TGTGCCAGCAGCTTGGGGCGGACCGGTCAGCCCCAGCATTTT.

This chain connects TRBV5-1 to TRBJ2-6; a weak D match, TRBD2 (7 bases). Trimming took 4 bases from V and 0 from J, leaving 17 bases between them. From germline, CDR1 is SGHRS and CDR2 YFSETQ. The CDR3 extends over 18 amino acids. As DNA, the CDR3 is TGCGCCAGCAGCCCGACGGGGGGCTCGGGCTCTGGGGCCAACGTCCTGACTTTC. Translating it yields CASSPTGGSGSGANVLTF.

This clone was seen only a few times. The CDR3 here is CSVERPSSYNEQFF. The CDR3 DNA reads TGCAGCGTTGAAAGGCCCAGTTCCTACAATGAGCAGTTCTTC. The rearrangement uses TRBV29-1 and TRBJ2-1; D unclear. With 2 bases removed from V and 1 base from J, the gap between germline ends came to 9 bases. The CDR3 spans 14 residues. Germline V gene lookup returns CDR1 SQVTM and CDR2 ANQGSEA.

The rearrangement uses TRBV29-1 and TRBJ2-1, with D hard to call. The germline V and J ends were trimmed by 6 bases and 5 bases, with 5 bases remaining between them. The CDR3 consists of 10 residues. CDR1 SQVTM and CDR2 ANQGSEA come from the germline V gene. CDR3 in amino acids: CSVANNEQFF. The CDR3 nucleotides are TGCAGCGTCGCTAACAATGAGCAGTTCTTC.

The chain employs TRBV5-1 and TRBJ1-1; D perhaps matches TRBD1 (5 bases). CDR1 SGHRS and CDR2 YFSETQ come from the germline V gene. Between the trimmed V and J ends, which lost 6 bases and 8 bases, there was a span of 23 bases. The CDR3 has 15 amino acids. In DNA, the CDR3 is TGCGCCAGCACCGGGACGACCCCGGGCATGGAAGAAGCTTTCTTT. As protein: CASTGTTPGMEEAFF.

This clone was seen more than once but under ten times. The rearrangement links TRBV2 to TRBJ2-5; a weak D match, TRBD1 (5 bases). Germline V lookup: CDR1 SNHLY, CDR2 FYNNEI. The CDR3 covers 15 residues. Trimming cost V 6 bases and J 2 bases, with 16 bases left between them. CDR3 in amino acids: CASSLTERQQETQYF. CDR3 in DNA: TGTGCCAGCAGCTTGACAGAGCGACAACAAGAGACCCAGTACTTC.

This chain joins TRBV6-5 and TRBJ1-2; 7 bases match TRBD1. CDR1 and CDR2 (germline): MNHEY, SVGAGI. The CDR3 contains 14 residues. Unmatched junction bases numbered 6, after V lost 2 bases and J lost 6 bases. CDR3 DNA sequence: TGTGCCAGCAGTTACCAGGGGGGGAACGATGGCTACACCTTC. Translated: CASSYQGGNDGYTF.

The V call is TRBV4-3, the J call TRBJ1-5, with a weak D call TRBD1 (6 bases). Looked up from germline, CDR1 is LGHNA and CDR2 is YSLEER. The V gene lost 3 bases and the J gene lost 7 bases, with 13 bases spanning the gap. CDR3 length: 14 residues. Here the CDR3 reads CASSQGAGGQPQHF. CDR3 in DNA: TGCGCCAGCAGCCAGGGGGCAGGAGGGCAGCCCCAGCATTTT.

The V gene is TRBV28, the J gene TRBJ1-1; D perhaps matches TRBD1 (6 bases). The V end was cut by 5 bases, the J end by 0 bases, with 13 bases between. This CDR3 region has 15 residues. Germline loops: CDR1 MDHEN, CDR2 SYDVKM. Here the CDR3 reads CASSGPQGMNTEAFF. The CDR3 DNA follows: TGTGCCAGCAGTGGCCCACAGGGTATGAACACTGAAGCTTTCTTT.

The chain carries TRBV6-5 and TRBJ1-2; D gene ambiguous. The CDR3 has 14 amino acids. Trimming left V 5 bases short and J 2 bases short, with 12 bases between. Germline values: CDR1 MNHEY, CDR2 SVGAGI. CDR3 sequence reads: CASSPQAGNYGYTF. CDR3 in DNA: TGTGCCAGCAGTCCCCAGGCGGGGAACTATGGCTACACCTTC.

There are a few counts of this clone. The chain combines TRBV7-2 with TRBJ1-2; D gene unclear. This CDR3 contains 14 residues. V was clipped by 3 bases and J by 7 bases, with 15 bases between them. CDR1 and CDR2 (germline): SGHTA, FQGNSA. As DNA, the CDR3 is TGTGCCAGCAGCTTTGTCTCAGGAGATGGTGGCTACACCTTC. Protein product: CASSFVSGDGGYTF. Full variable domain (missing parts from reference TRBV7-2 and TRBJ1-2): GAGVSQSPSNKVTEKGKDVELRCDPISGHTALYWYRQSLGQGLEFLIYFQGNSAPDKSGLPSDRFSAERTGGSVSTLTIQRTQQEDSAVYLCASSFVSGDGGYTFGSGTRLTVV.

The chain carries TRBV7-6 and TRBJ2-5; D could derive from TRBD1 or TRBD2 (6 bases each). Between the trimmed V and J ends, which lost 1 base and 3 bases, there was a span of 12 bases. The CDR3 has 15 residues. CDR1 SGHVS and CDR2 FNYEAQ come from the germline V gene. CDR3 region: CASSLEGGREETQYF. Here the CDR3 DNA reads TGTGCCAGCAGCTTAGAGGGGGGCAGGGAAGAGACCCAGTACTTC.

The gene calls are TRBV29-1 and TRBJ2-5, with D tentatively TRBD1 or TRBD2 (6 bases each). The V end was cut by 4 bases, the J end by 4 bases, with 16 bases between. The CDR3 consists of 14 residues. CDR1 is SQVTM, CDR2 ANQGSEA, per germline. The CDR3 loop is CSVVSWGAGETQYF. CDR3 sequence (DNA): TGCAGCGTTGTTAGTTGGGGGGCTGGAGAGACCCAGTACTTC.

This chain uses TRBV5-8 with TRBJ1-4; D is unresolved. The CDR3 has 14 residues. CDR1 and CDR2 from the germline V gene are SGHTS and YDEGEE. The ends were cut back, 5 bases at V and 0 bases at J, with 8 bases in the middle. The CDR3 reads CASRRVATNEKLFF. The CDR3 DNA reads as TGTGCCAGCAGACGAGTTGCAACTAATGAAAAACTGTTTTTT.

The gene calls are TRBV10-3 and TRBJ2-1; 8 bases are shared with TRBD2. Germline values: CDR1 ENHRY, CDR2 SYGVKD. CDR3 length: 14 amino acids. Trimming took 2 bases from V and 5 from J; bases not matched to a gene: 2. CDR3 DNA: TGTGCCATCAGTGAGCGGGAGGGCCACAATGAGCAGTTCTTC. It yields the protein CAISEREGHNEQFF.

The CDR3 loop reads CASSLVTARNIQYF. The CDR3 nucleotides are TGTGCCAGCAGCTTGGTTACAGCCCGAAACATTCAGTACTTC. The V gene is TRBV5-4, the J gene TRBJ2-4, with D uncertain. The germline CDR1 and CDR2 sequences are SGHNT and YYREEE (reference sequence). Trimming cost V 0 bases and J 6 bases, with 10 bases left between them. The CDR3 is made up of 14 amino acids.

This rearrangement joins TRBV5-6 to TRBJ1-6, with 7 nucleotides matching TRBD1. The V gene end was trimmed by 5 bases and the J gene end by 5 bases; junction bases not matched to a gene: 4. The CDR3 consists of 14 residues. Germline CDR1 and CDR2: SGHDT and YYEEEE. DNA for the CDR3: TGTGCCAGCAGGTCCGGGACAGATAATTCACCCCTCCACTTT. Protein product: CASRSGTDNSPLHF.

This clone was detected once. This chain links TRBV5-6 with TRBJ2-3; D tentatively fits TRBD1 or TRBD2 (6 bases each). V was pared by 4 bases and J by 8 bases, with 23 bases between. Per germline, CDR1 SGHDT and CDR2 YYEEEE. This CDR3 comprises 16 residues. The CDR3 DNA reads as TGTGCCAGCAGCCCGGGACTTAGGGGGAGGCTTGGTACGCAGTATTTT. Protein product: CASSPGLRGRLGTQYF.

The J gene is TRBJ2-5, the V gene TRBV7-2; D is undetermined. The CDR3 loop spans 12 amino acids. Germline assignment: CDR1 SGHTA and CDR2 FQGNSA. Trimming removed 3 bases from V and 5 bases from J, with 7 bases in between. CDR3 coding DNA: TGTGCCAGCAGCTTGGGTTTGGAGACCCAGTACTTC. Amino acids: CASSLGLETQYF.

By its share, this clone is medium-sized (0.01 to 0.1%). V usage is TRBV19 and J usage is TRBJ2-2; a weak D match, TRBD2 (5 bases). Trimming left V 5 bases short and J 6 bases short, with 19 bases between. The CDR3 is made up of 16 amino acids. Germline lookup yields CDR1 LNHDA and CDR2 SQIVND (reference sequence). The CDR3 loop is CASSPEGWRIAGELFF. CDR3 DNA: TGTGCCAGTAGTCCAGAGGGATGGCGGATCGCCGGGGAGCTGTTTTTT.

The V and J genes are TRBV6-1 and TRBJ2-3; 9 bases match TRBD1. V gave up 5 bases and J gave up 6 bases; unmatched junction bases: 6. Germline V gene lookup returns CDR1 MNHNS and CDR2 SASEGT. The CDR3 totals 14 residues. The CDR3 DNA is TGTGCCAGCAGTACCGGGACAGGGTTGGATACGCAGTATTTT. Translation: CASSTGTGLDTQYF.

The rearrangement uses TRBV7-2 and TRBJ2-1; 8 bases align to TRBD2. The V gene end was trimmed by 6 bases and the J gene end by 3 bases; junction bases not matched to a gene: 4. Germline CDR1 and CDR2: SGHTA and FQGNSA. There are 14 residues in the CDR3. CDR3 nucleotide sequence: TGTGCCAGCAGACCCGGGACTAGCTACAATGAGCAGTTCTTC. Residues: CASRPGTSYNEQFF.

The chain has TRBV2 and TRBJ2-6; tentatively, D is TRBD1 (5 bases). Germline V gene sequence: CDR1 SNHLY, CDR2 FYNNEI. The CDR3 has 17 residues. The V end lost 2 bases, the J end lost 1 base, and 12 bases lay between the germline ends. CDR3 bases: TGTGCCAGCAGTGAAAACAGGCGCCTTTCTGGGGCCAACGTCCTGACTTTC. This sequence encodes CASSENRRLSGANVLTF.

The chain carries TRBV28 and TRBJ2-5, with TRBD1 matching 7 bases. The end of the DNA fits TRBJ2-7 better, so the J call may be wrong. This CDR3 contains 15 residues. Germline lookup yields CDR1 MDHEN and CDR2 SYDVKM. The CDR3 sequence is CASSPPGQPSYEQYF. The DNA of the CDR3 is TGTGCCAGCAGTCCTCCGGGACAGCCATCCTACGAGCAGTACTTC.

This clone has a single count. This chain joins TRBV11-2 and TRBJ2-5, with 13 bases matching TRBD2. Trimming took 5 bases from V and 5 from J; bases not matched to a gene: 11. This CDR3 is 17 amino acids long. CDR1 and CDR2 from the germline V gene are SGHAT and FQNNGV. The chain's CDR3 is CASSIGLAGAGRETQYF. DNA for the CDR3: TGTGCCAGCAGCATTGGACTAGCGGGGGCCGGGCGGGAGACCCAGTACTTC.

There are a few counts of this clone. The V call is TRBV4-3, the J call TRBJ1-5; D unclear. CDR1 and CDR2 (germline): LGHNA, YSLEER. Trimming cost V 2 bases and J 3 bases, with 5 bases left between them. The length of the CDR3 is 13 residues. The CDR3 here is CASSQNPNQPQHF. CDR3 bases: TGCGCCAGCAGCCAAAATCCCAATCAGCCCCAGCATTTT.

The V and J genes are TRBV9 and TRBJ1-1; TRBD1 matches 7 bases. The CDR3 has 15 amino acids. V gave up 0 bases and J gave up 4 bases; unmatched junction bases: 6. From germline, CDR1 is SGDLS and CDR2 YYNGEE. The CDR3 DNA is TGTGCCAGCAGCGTAGGGGCCCAGGGGGGCACTGAAGCTTTCTTT. Its translation is CASSVGAQGGTEAFF.